This TCR beta chain derives from a study of blood T cell repertoires in COVID-19. Overall study context: Acute and convalescent COVID-19 samples came from the United States, Italy and Spain. PBMCs, B-cell-depleted T cells, or T cells were the source of the cDNA or gDNA that made up the material.

Trimming took 1 base from V and 4 from J; bases not matched to a gene: 7. There are 16 residues in the CDR3. Germline CDR1 is LGHNA and CDR2 is YNFKEQ. Patients in Seattle were enrolled during active infection, then followed longitudinally. Profiled with immunoSEQ multiplex PCR; TCRdb holds only in-frame clones, not every one. Among 150,000 to 250,000 clones, about 85% were seen once, and the ten largest hold about 6.5%. The TCR comes from a woman aged 40 to 55 with COVID-19, enrolled during active disease. Material for sequencing was peripheral blood. This chain uses TRBV4-2 with TRBJ2-1; TRBD2 aligns across 7 bases. In nucleotides, the CDR3 is TGTGCCAGCAGCCAAGGGGAGGGGACTGAGTACAATGAGCAGTTCTTC. It yields the protein CASSQGEGTEYNEQFF.